Many counts were recorded for the clone carrying this T cell receptor beta chain. Antigen specificity is unknown. Genomic DNA served as template for TCR beta VDJ and CDR3 profiling. From the reads, TCRdb called clonotypes with MiXCR, one entry per CDR3 protein. The data show 190,000 or so distinct CDR3 sequences, under 65% seen once. The entry originates in a study of CD8+CD57+ T cells in acquired aplastic anemia. Findings and caveats of the study: Sharing between patients and controls was observed for twenty-nine CD8+ CDR3 sequences.

V lost 1 base to trimming and J lost 0 bases, with 10 bases between them. This CDR3 comprises 15 residues. CDR1 DFQATT and CDR2 SNEGSKA come from the germline V gene (reference sequence). This chain links TRBV20-1 with TRBJ1-3; D remains unclear. The sequencing sample was made of sorted CD4+, CD8+, or CD8+CD57+ T cells (not recorded which) from PBMCs. The origin of this receptor is a human donor in good health. The CDR3 DNA reads as TGCAGTGCTAGAGGCCTGACGGACTCTGGAAACACCATATATTTT. The encoded protein is CSARGLTDSGNTIYF.